This T cell receptor beta chain comes out of a study of memory CD4+ T cells and cytomegalovirus serostatus. Study-wide context: Of the healthy Belgian adults, roughly ten were CMV seropositive and around 22 seronegative. Study-level findings and limits: CD4+ memory repertoires contained about 40% of the roughly 160 reported CMV TCRbeta sequences.

The method was immunoSEQ multiplex PCR; TCRdb's version includes in-frame clones alone and lacks a portion of them. The sample carries 50,000 or so clones, over 65% recorded once. This clone was found once. The antigen is unknown. The sort gate was single viable CD3+CD4+CD8-CD45RO+ cells for memory CD4+ T cells. Looked up from germline, CDR1 is MDHEN and CDR2 is SYDVKM. The CDR3 runs to 15 residues. V was clipped by 2 bases and J by 0 bases, with 9 bases between them. The specimen was memory CD4+ T cells from blood. This chain joins TRBV28 and TRBJ2-3; perhaps TRBD1 as D (5 bases). The source of this sequence is an adult in good health and CMV-seronegative. CDR3 bases: TGTGCCAGCAGTTTAAGGGGTCCTAGCACAGATACGCAGTATTTT. Residues: CASSLRGPSTDTQYF.